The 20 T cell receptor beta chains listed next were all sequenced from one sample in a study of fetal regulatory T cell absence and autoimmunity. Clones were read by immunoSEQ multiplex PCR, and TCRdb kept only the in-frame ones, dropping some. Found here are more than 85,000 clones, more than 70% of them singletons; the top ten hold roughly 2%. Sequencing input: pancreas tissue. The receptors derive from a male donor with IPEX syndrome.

The CDR3 DNA follows: TGTGCCAGCAGTCTTACTAGCGGGGGGGCGCTTGAGCAGTTCTTC. Translation: CASSLTSGGALEQFF. The rearrangement links TRBV27 to TRBJ2-1; TRBD2 aligns across 13 bases. The CDR3 extends over 15 amino acids. The germline CDR1 and CDR2 sequences are MNHEY and SMNVEV (reference sequence). Losses at the gene ends were 5 bases for V and 9 bases for J; bases not matched to a gene: 7.

The CDR3 here is CASSQDASGGYTDTQYF. The DNA for the CDR3 is TGCGCCAGCAGCCAAGATGCTAGCGGGGGGTACACAGATACGCAGTATTTT. This chain links TRBV4-3 with TRBJ2-3; 11 bases line up with TRBD2. V gave up 0 bases and J gave up 2 bases; unmatched junction bases: 4. CDR1 is LGHNA, CDR2 YSLEER, per germline. The CDR3 length is 17 residues.

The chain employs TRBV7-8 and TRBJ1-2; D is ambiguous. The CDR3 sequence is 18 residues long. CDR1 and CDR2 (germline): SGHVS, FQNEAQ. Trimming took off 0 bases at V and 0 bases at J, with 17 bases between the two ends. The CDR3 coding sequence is TGTGCCAGCAGCTTAGCTACGGGCGACCGGCCGACTAACTATGGCTACACCTTC. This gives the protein CASSLATGDRPTNYGYTF.

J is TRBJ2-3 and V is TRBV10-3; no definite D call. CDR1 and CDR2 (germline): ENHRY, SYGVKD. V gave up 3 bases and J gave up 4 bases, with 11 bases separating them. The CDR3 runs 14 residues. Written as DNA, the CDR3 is TGTGCCATCAGTGAAAGGATTAGCCCAGATACGCAGTATTTT. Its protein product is CAISERISPDTQYF.

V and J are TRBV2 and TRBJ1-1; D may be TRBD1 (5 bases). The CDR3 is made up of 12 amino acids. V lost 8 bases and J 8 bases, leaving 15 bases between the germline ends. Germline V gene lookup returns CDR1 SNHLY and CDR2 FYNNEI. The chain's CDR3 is CASPFLRGEAFF. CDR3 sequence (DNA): TGTGCCAGCCCTTTCCTGCGGGGGGAAGCTTTCTTT.

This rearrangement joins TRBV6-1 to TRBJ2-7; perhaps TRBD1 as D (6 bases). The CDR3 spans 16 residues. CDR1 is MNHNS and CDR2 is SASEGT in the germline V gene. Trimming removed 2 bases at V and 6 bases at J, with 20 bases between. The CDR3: CASSEPYMKQGTEQYF. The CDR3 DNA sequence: TGTGCCAGCAGTGAACCCTACATGAAACAGGGTACCGAGCAGTACTTC.

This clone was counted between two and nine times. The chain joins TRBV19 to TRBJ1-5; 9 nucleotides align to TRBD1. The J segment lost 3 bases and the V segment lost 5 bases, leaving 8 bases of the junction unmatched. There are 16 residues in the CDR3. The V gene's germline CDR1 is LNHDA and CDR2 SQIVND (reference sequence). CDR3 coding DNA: TGTGCCAGTAGTGCCCGGACAGGGGCTGACAATCAGCCCCAGCATTTT. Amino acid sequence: CASSARTGADNQPQHF.

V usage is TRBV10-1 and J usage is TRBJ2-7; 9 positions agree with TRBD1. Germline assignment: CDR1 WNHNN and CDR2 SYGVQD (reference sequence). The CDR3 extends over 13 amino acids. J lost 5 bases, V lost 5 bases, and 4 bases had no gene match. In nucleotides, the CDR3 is TGCGCCAGCAGTCACAGGGGGCAGAACGAGCAGTACTTC. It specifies CASSHRGQNEQYF.

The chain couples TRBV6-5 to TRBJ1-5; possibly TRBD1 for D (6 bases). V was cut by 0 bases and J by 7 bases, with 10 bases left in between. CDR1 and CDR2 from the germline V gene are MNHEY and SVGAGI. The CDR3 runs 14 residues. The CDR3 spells CASSYSRGSQPQHF. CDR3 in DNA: TGTGCCAGCAGTTACTCCAGGGGAAGCCAGCCCCAGCATTTT.

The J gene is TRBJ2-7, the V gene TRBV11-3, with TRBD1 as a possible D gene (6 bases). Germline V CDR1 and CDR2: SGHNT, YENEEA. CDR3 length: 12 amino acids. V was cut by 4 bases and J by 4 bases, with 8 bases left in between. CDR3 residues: CASSSQGYEQYF. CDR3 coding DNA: TGTGCCAGCAGCTCCCAGGGGTACGAGCAGTACTTC.

CDR3 in DNA: TGTGCCAGTAGTCCCGACAGGCTTAATGAAAAACTGTTTTTT. Its protein product is CASSPDRLNEKLFF. The chain recombines TRBV19 with TRBJ1-4, with D possibly being TRBD1 (6 bases). The CDR3 loop spans 14 amino acids. V was clipped by 5 bases and J by 4 bases, with 11 bases between them. The germline V gene encodes CDR1 LNHDA and CDR2 SQIVND (reference sequence).

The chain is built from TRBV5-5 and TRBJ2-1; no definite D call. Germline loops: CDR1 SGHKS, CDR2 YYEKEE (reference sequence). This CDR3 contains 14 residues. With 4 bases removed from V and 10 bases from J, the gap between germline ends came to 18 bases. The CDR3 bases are TGTGCCAGCAGCCTAATGAGGCGCTCCCAGGAGCAGTTCTTC. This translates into CASSLMRRSQEQFF.

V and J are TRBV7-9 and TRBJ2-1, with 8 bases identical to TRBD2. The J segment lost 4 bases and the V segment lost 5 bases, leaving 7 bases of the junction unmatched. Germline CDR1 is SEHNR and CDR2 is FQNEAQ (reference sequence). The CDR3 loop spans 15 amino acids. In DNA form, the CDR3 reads TGTGCCAGCAGCAAAACTCTAGCGGGTTACAATGAGCAGTTCTTC. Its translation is CASSKTLAGYNEQFF.

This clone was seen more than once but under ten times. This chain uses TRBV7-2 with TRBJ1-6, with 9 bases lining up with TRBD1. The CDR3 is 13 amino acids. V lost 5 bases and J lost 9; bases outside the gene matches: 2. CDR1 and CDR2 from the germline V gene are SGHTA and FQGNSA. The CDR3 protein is CASSPGQGSPLHF. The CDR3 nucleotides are TGTGCCAGCAGCCCGGGACAGGGTTCACCCCTCCACTTT.

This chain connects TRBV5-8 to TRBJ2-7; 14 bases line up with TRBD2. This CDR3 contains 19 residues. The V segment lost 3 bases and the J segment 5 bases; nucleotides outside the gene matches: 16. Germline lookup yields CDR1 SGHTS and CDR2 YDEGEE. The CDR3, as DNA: TGTGCCAGCAGCTCACCTTTCGAGATGGGACTAGCGGGGGTCGACGAGCAGTACTTC. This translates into CASSSPFEMGLAGVDEQYF.

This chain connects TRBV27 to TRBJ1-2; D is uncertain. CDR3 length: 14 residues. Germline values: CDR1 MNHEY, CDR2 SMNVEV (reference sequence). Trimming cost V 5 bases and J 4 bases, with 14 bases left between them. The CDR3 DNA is TGTGCCAGCAGTGCCCGACGGGCGGCCTATGGCTACACCTTC. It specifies CASSARRAAYGYTF.

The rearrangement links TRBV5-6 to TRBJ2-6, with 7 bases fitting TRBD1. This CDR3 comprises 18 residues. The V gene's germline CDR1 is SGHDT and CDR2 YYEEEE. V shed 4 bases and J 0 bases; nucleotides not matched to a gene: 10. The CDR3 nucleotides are TGTGCCAGCAGCGAGGGGACAGAATTTCTCTCTGGGGCCAACGTCCTGACTTTC. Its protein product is CASSEGTEFLSGANVLTF.

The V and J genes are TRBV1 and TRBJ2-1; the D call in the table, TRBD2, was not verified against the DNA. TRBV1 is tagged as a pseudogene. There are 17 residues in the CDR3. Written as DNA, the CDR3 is TGCACCAGCAGCCAAGTAGCGGGTGCCAGCTCCTACAATGAGCAGTTCTTC. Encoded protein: CTSSQVAGASSYNEQFF.

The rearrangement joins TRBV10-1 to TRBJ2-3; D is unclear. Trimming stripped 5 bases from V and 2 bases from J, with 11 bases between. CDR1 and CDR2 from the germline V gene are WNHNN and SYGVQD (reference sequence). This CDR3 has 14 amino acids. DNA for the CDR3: TGCGCCAGCAGTAGACTGCGATCCACAGATACGCAGTATTTT. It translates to CASSRLRSTDTQYF.

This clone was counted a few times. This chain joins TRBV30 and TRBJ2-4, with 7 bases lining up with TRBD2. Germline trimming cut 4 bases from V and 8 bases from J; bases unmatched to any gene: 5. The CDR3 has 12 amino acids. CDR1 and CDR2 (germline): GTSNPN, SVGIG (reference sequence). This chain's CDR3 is CAWTRSGDIQYF. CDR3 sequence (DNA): TGTGCCTGGACCAGGAGCGGGGACATTCAGTACTTC. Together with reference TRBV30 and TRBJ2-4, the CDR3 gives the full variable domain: SQTIHQWPATLVQPVGSPLSLECTVEGTSNPNLYWYRQAAGRGLQLLFYSVGIGQISSEVPQNLSASRPQDRQFILSSKKLLLSDSGFYLCAWTRSGDIQYFGAGTRLSVL.